A single sample gave rise to the 8 T cell receptor beta chains below, sequenced in a study of molecular identifiers for immune sequencing clone quantification. TCRdb reprocessed the PCR reads with MiXCR, giving one entry per CDR3 protein. The table lists over 600,000 distinct CDR3 sequences, about 20% of them singletons. Material: naive CD8+ T cells from blood, with Jurkat cell RNA spiked in. Subset here: FACS-sorted CD8+CD4-CCR7+CD45RA+ naive T cells. The receptors shown here come from a human donor in good health. Some libraries in this study had Jurkat cell RNA spiked in.

Concerning this clonotype itself: It is unclear where the CDR3 begins or ends on the DNA, so no DNA is shown, and the CDR3 is as TCRdb lists it. The chain recombines TRBV7-5 with TRBJ1-1; the D segment call TRBD1 is taken from the table without a DNA check. TRBV7-5 is a documented pseudogene. The CDR3 region is 17 residues in length, termini included. CDR3 sequence: CISVPEGSPRGNAEAFF.

This clonotype was seen many times. The chain couples TRBV14 to TRBJ2-7; no definite D call. The CDR3 runs 13 residues. Trimming removed 1 base at V and 12 bases at J, with 16 bases between. The V gene's germline CDR1 is SGHDN and CDR2 FVKESK. The CDR3 reads CASSQGTPGSRYF. CDR3 DNA sequence: TGTGCCAGCAGCCAAGGGACCCCTGGTAGTCGGTACTTC.

The table lists this clonotype with many counts. The V and J genes are TRBV6-1 and TRBJ1-2; D unclear. The CDR3 extends over 14 amino acids. V was trimmed by 1 base and J by 3 bases, leaving 9 bases between them. CDR1 and CDR2 from the germline V gene are MNHNS and SASEGT. The CDR3 nucleotides are TGTGCCAGCAGTGAAGTGGTGTCATACTATGGCTACACCTTC. It translates to CASSEVVSYYGYTF.

This clonotype was detected only a few times. The chain recombines TRBV11-2 with TRBJ1-1; D not resolved. V lost 2 bases to trimming and J lost 1 base, with 17 bases between them. Germline V CDR1 and CDR2: SGHAT, FQNNGV. This CDR3 contains 17 residues. CDR3 DNA: TGTGCCAGCAGCTTAAACTTGGGCGACGGTACGAACACTGAAGCTTTCTTT. It encodes CASSLNLGDGTNTEAFF. The full variable domain, with the rest looked up from reference TRBV11-2 and TRBJ1-1, is EAGVAQSPRYKIIEKRQSVAFWCNPISGHATLYWYQQILGQGPKLLIQFQNNGVVDDSQLPKDRFSAERLKGVDSTLKIQPAKLEDSAVYLCASSLNLGDGTNTEAFFGQGTRLTVV.

Details on this clonotype: This may come from a read error, since a much larger clone is one base off. The rearrangement joins TRBV7-9 to TRBJ1-2; no firm D call. Germline CDR1 SEHNR, CDR2 FQNEAQ (reference sequence). V was trimmed by 6 bases and J by 6 bases, leaving 17 bases between them. CDR3 length: 14 amino acids. CDR3 sequence: CASRTLEKAHGYTF. The CDR3 DNA follows: TGTGCCAGCAGAACCCTCGAGAAGGCGCATGGCTACACCTTC.

This clonotype was detected a few times. The rearrangement joins TRBV7-2 to TRBJ2-7; 8 bases line up with TRBD1. The J segment lost 4 bases and the V segment lost 1 base, leaving 6 bases of the junction unmatched. CDR1 SGHTA and CDR2 FQGNSA come from the germline V gene. CDR3 length: 15 amino acids. CDR3 sequence (DNA): TGTGCCAGCAGCTTAGTAGGGACAGGAAATTACGAGCAGTACTTC. This sequence encodes CASSLVGTGNYEQYF.

V gene TRBV7-6 combines with J gene TRBJ2-7; 8 bases are shared with TRBD2. Trimming at V came to 8 bases and at J to 1 base, leaving 7 bases not matched to a gene. The CDR3 loop spans 14 amino acids. CDR1 is SGHVS, CDR2 FNYEAQ, per germline. CDR3: CASGPRGGSYEQYF. The CDR3 nucleotides read TGTGCCAGCGGCCCTCGCGGGGGGTCCTACGAGCAGTACTTC. The full variable domain, in which reference TRBV7-6 and TRBJ2-7 provide the parts outside the CDR3, is GAGVSQSPRYKVTKRGQDVALRCDPISGHVSLYWYRQALGQGPEFLTYFNYEAQQDKSGLPNDRFSAERPEGSISTLTIQRTEQRDSAMYRCASGPRGGSYEQYFGPGTRLTVT.

Concerning this clonotype: Given a much more abundant clone one base away, this may be a read error. The chain joins TRBV5-1 to TRBJ2-7; D remains ambiguous. Germline CDR1 is SGHRS and CDR2 is YFSETQ. The CDR3 covers 12 residues. The CDR3 spells CASSLPNYERYF. The DNA of the CDR3 is TGCGCCAGCAGCTTGCCTAACTACGAGCGGTACTTC.